The clone carrying this T cell receptor (beta chain) occurred a few times. Germline V gene lookup returns CDR1 DFQATT and CDR2 SNEGSKA (reference sequence). Trimming cost V 5 bases and J 3 bases; bases outside gene matches: 9. The length of the CDR3 is 14 residues. The source of the sample is a study of patients and donors after allogeneic stem cell transplantation. TCRdb ran MiXCR on the RT-PCR reads and lists one entry per CDR3 protein. The sample carries some 200,000 distinct CDR3 sequences, around two fifths recorded once. Sequencing was carried out using blood, either unsorted or a sorted T cell fraction (not recorded which). The TCR was taken from a human donor who was either an allogeneic HSCT recipient or a stem cell or donor lymphocyte infusion donor (not recorded which). It is not recorded whose cells these are; they may come from a transplant donor. This chain uses TRBV20-1 with TRBJ1-1; 7 bases line up with TRBD1. Written as DNA, the CDR3 is TGCAGTGCTCGCTTGACAGGGACCTACACTGAAGCTTTCTTT. Translation gives CSARLTGTYTEAFF.